This T cell receptor (beta chain) was captured in a study of blood T cell repertoires in COVID-19. Study background: The samples span acute and convalescent COVID-19 from the United States, Italy and Spain. T cells, B-cell-depleted T cells, or PBMCs supplied cDNA or gDNA.

The CDR3 covers 14 residues. Germline CDR1 reads LGHDT; CDR2 reads YNNKEL (reference sequence). Trimming cost V 1 base and J 6 bases, with 12 bases left between them. In the authors' workflow: Estimates of nucleated cell counts were drawn from the amplification of reference gene primers. Profiling relied on immunoSEQ multiplex PCR, and the TCRdb table lists in-frame clones only, not all of them. V and J calls plus clone size are reproduced from that table; the DNA served to infer D and trimming. The table has around 160,000 clones, roughly four fifths seen once; the top ten hold 8% to 9%. This receptor was identified in a human donor with acute or convalescent COVID-19. The donor label of this sample is uncertain. Sequencing used peripheral blood. The rearrangement links TRBV3-1 (or the pseudogene TRBV3-2) to TRBJ1-2, with D maybe TRBD1 (5 bases). The DNA for the CDR3 is TGTGCCAGCAGCCAAGGAGCATTGGGGCATGGCTACACCTTC. Residues: CASSQGALGHGYTF.